The clone carrying this TCR beta chain was seen a few times. The antigen is undetermined. This entry comes from a study of T-cell memory formation after mild COVID-19. The CDR3 runs to 16 residues. From germline, CDR1 is SGHNT and CDR2 YYREEE (reference sequence). V lost 0 bases and J lost 7, with 17 bases in between. TCRdb itself ran the 5' RACE reads through MiXCR, one entry per CDR3 protein. The sample carries roughly 150,000 distinct CDR3 sequences, 20% to 25% recorded once. Study-wide results and limits: Mainly in CM and EM were contracting CD4+ clones; CD8+ were in EMRA.

This sequence joins TRBV5-4 and TRBJ2-4; tentative D call: TRBD2 (5 bases). The source of this sequence is an adult woman who had mild COVID-19 (a few samples of this study predate the infection). Cell type and time point are not known. Sequencing was done on a sample of PBMCs or a T cell subset sorted from them (not recorded which). In DNA form, the CDR3 reads TGTGCCAGCAGCTTGGCCGTCTTCGGGGAATGGAACATTCAGTACTTC. Translating gives CASSLAVFGEWNIQYF.